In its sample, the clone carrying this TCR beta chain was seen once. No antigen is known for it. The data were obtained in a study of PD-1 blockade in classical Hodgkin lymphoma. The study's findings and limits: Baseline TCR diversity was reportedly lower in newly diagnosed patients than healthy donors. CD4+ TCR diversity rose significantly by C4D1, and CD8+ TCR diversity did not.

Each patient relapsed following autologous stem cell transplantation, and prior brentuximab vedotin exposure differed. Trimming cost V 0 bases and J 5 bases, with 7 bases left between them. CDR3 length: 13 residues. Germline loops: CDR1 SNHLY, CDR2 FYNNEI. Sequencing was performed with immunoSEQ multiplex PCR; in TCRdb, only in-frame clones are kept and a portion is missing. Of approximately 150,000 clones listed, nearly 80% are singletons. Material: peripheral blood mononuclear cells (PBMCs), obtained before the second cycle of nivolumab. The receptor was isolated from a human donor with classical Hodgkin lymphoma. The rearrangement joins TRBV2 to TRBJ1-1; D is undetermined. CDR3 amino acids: CASSEARDTEAFF. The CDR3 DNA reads TGTGCCAGCAGTGAAGCACGAGATACTGAAGCTTTCTTT.